The rows below give T cell receptor beta chains drawn from one sample of a study of T cell changes during pregnancy in multiple sclerosis. Clones were sequenced by immunoSEQ multiplex PCR, and TCRdb holds only the in-frame ones, with some missing. The repertoire holds tens of thousands of clones, 90% to 95% seen once, with approximately 1% in the top ten. The starting material was peripheral blood, obtained in the second trimester of pregnancy. The receptors originated from a female donor with multiple sclerosis, enrolled in a pregnancy study. The CDR3 runs from the conserved cysteine through the conserved F or W. D genes are given only for firm matches. Clone size is stated in some rows and not others, as once, few, many or a class when expanded.

abundance	j_gene	v_gene	d_gene	CDR3nt	CDR3aa
-	TRBJ2-2	TRBV5-1	-	TGCGCCAGCAGCTTGCTCCTCACCGGGGAGCTGTTTTTT	CASSLLLTGELFF
-	TRBJ1-1	TRBV5-1	-	TGCGCCAGCAGCTTCAGTAGGGGAGAAGCTTTCTTT	CASSFSRGEAFF
-	TRBJ2-7	TRBV6-1	-	TGTGCCAGCAGCGACTCCTCCGGGTCGTCGGAGCAGTACTTC	CASSDSSGSSEQYF
-	TRBJ2-1	TRBV2	-	TGTGCCAGCAGTGAAATCAGGGGCCCAGGGCAGTTCTTC	CASSEIRGPGQFF
-	TRBJ2-7	TRBV7-8	TRBD1	TGTGCCAGCAGCCCTCACGGACAGGGTCTCTCCTACGAGCAGTACTTC	CASSPHGQGLSYEQYF
-	TRBJ2-2	TRBV7-4	TRBD1	TGTGCCAGCAGCTTAGTCAGGGGGCGCACCGGGGAGCTGTTTTTT	CASSLVRGRTGELFF
-	TRBJ2-2	TRBV4-1	-	TGCGCCAGCAGCCCCCGATCGGGGAACACCGGGGAGCTGTTTTTT	CASSPRSGNTGELFF
-	TRBJ2-1	TRBV4-2	-	TGTGCCAGCAGCCAAGAGTCGAGGGGGTTCAATGAGCAGTTCTTC	CASSQESRGFNEQFF
-	TRBJ2-3	TRBV18	TRBD2	TGTGCCAGCTCACCGCGGACTAGCGGGTCGTTCAGCACAGATACGCAGTATTTT	CASSPRTSGSFSTDTQYF
-	TRBJ1-3	TRBV14	-	TGTGCCAGCAGCCAAGATTTGAGGGGAAACACCATATATTTT	CASSQDLRGNTIYF
-	TRBJ1-4	TRBV2	TRBD1	TGTGCCAGCAGGACAGGGGGGACTAATGAAAAACTGTTTTTT	CASRTGGTNEKLFF
-	TRBJ2-4	TRBV4-2	TRBD1	TGTGCCAGCACAAGGGAGACAGGGGTGAAAAACATTCAGTACTTC	CASTRETGVKNIQYF
-	TRBJ1-1	TRBV9	-	TGTGCCAGCAGCGTAGTGCGGGGGGACGAGGGCACTGAAGCTTTCTTT	CASSVVRGDEGTEAFF
once	TRBJ2-2	TRBV18	-	TGTGCCAGCTCCCCCCCGGGGGGCCCGAACACCGGGGAGCTGTTTTTT	CASSPPGGPNTGELFF
-	TRBJ2-2	TRBV25-1	-	TGTGCCAGCAGTGAGGGAGCGGACGTCTGGACCGGGGAGCTGTTTTTT	CASSEGADVWTGELFF
-	TRBJ2-1	TRBV27	TRBD1	TGTGCCAGCAAGCCGGACAGGGGGTACAATGAGCAGTTCTTC	CASKPDRGYNEQFF
once	TRBJ2-3	TRBV7-3	-	TGTGCCAGCAGCTTCCAGGAATCAGATACGCAGTATTTT	CASSFQESDTQYF
-	TRBJ2-7	TRBV4-1	-	TGCGCCAGCAGGGCCTACAGGGAAACCCCCTACGAGCAGTACTTC	CASRAYRETPYEQYF
-	TRBJ2-3	TRBV5-6	-	TGTGCCAGCACTCTTTGGGGCCGCACAGATACGCAGTATTTT	CASTLWGRTDTQYF
-	TRBJ2-1	TRBV10-3	TRBD2	TGTGCCAGTTCTAGCGGGACCTACAATGAGCAGTTCTTC	CASSSGTYNEQFF
-	TRBJ2-2	TRBV4-3	-	TGCGCCAGCAGCCAAGAGGGGCTCGGGAGTCTACGGACCGGGGAGCTGTTTTTT	CASSQEGLGSLRTGELFF
-	TRBJ1-5	TRBV4-1	-	TGCGCCAGCAGCCTCTCTCCAGGGGCCCAGCCCCAGCATTTT	CASSLSPGAQPQHF
-	TRBJ2-3	TRBV4-1	-	TGCGCCAGCAGCCAAAATACGGGATCAACAGATACGCAGTATTTT	CASSQNTGSTDTQYF
-	TRBJ2-7	TRBV29-1	TRBD2	TGCAGCGTTGATCCGGGACTAGCGGGAGGAACCTACGAGCAGTACTTC	CSVDPGLAGGTYEQYF
-	TRBJ1-3	TRBV20-1	-	TGCAGTGCTCAGACTGGAAACACCATATATTTT	CSAQTGNTIYF
-	TRBJ1-1	TRBV4-1	-	TGCGCCAGCCAAGACATGAACACTGAAGCTTTCTTT	CASQDMNTEAFF
-	TRBJ2-1	TRBV5-4	-	TGTGCCAGCAGCGGGGCGTCCAATGAGCAGTTCTTC	CASSGASNEQFF
-	TRBJ2-6	TRBV28	TRBD2	TGTGCCAGCAGGGGCGGGAGGGCCCCCGGGGCCAACGTCCTGACTTTC	CASRGGRAPGANVLTF
once	TRBJ2-2	TRBV28	-	TGTGCCAGCAGCCAAGGCGGTTGGAGCACCGGGGAGCTGTTTTTT	CASSQGGWSTGELFF
-	TRBJ2-1	TRBV6-4	-	TGTGCCAGCAGTGGCGAATGGGGCGTTGAGCAGTTCTTC	CASSGEWGVEQFF
-	TRBJ1-5	TRBV7-9	-	TGTGCCAGCAGCTCCCACGGGGGTCGTAGCAATCAGCCCCAGCATTTT	CASSSHGGRSNQPQHF
-	TRBJ1-1	TRBV7-7	-	TGTGCCAGCAGCACCGGAGCGAACACTGAAGCTTTCTTT	CASSTGANTEAFF
-	TRBJ1-2	TRBV27	-	TGTGCCAGCAGGTCCTGGGGGGACGGCTATGGCTACACCTTC	CASRSWGDGYGYTF
-	TRBJ2-2	TRBV2	TRBD1	TGTGCCAGCAATGTACCACAGGGGGCGGACACCGGGGAGCTGTTTTTT	CASNVPQGADTGELFF
once	TRBJ2-1	TRBV28	TRBD2	TGTGCCAGCAGTCTCCAACTAGCGGGAGGGTACAATGAGCAGTTCTTC	CASSLQLAGGYNEQFF
few	TRBJ1-1	TRBV6-5	-	TGTGCCAGCAGTTTAGTGGGGGGGCAGACGAACACTGAAGCTTTCTTT	CASSLVGGQTNTEAFF
once	TRBJ2-1	TRBV5-8	-	TGTGCCAGCAGCTTTGGCCCCTCACCCCCCTTCAATGAGCAGTTCTTC	CASSFGPSPPFNEQFF
-	TRBJ2-7	TRBV7-9	TRBD1	TGTGCCAGCAGCTTCGGGACAGGGCTCGACGAGCAGTACTTC	CASSFGTGLDEQYF
-	TRBJ2-2	TRBV6-5	TRBD2	TGTGCCAGCAGTTCGGGACTAGCGGGGGAAGAGCTGTTTTTT	CASSSGLAGEELFF
-	TRBJ2-3	TRBV5-4	TRBD2	TGTGCCAGCAGCTCCGGACTAGCAACAGATACGCAGTATTTT	CASSSGLATDTQYF
-	TRBJ1-1	TRBV19	TRBD1	TGTGCCTCTAAGGGGGGACAGGGGATAGACACTGAAGCTTTCTTT	CASKGGQGIDTEAFF
once	TRBJ2-1	TRBV30	TRBD2	TGTGCCTGGAGTGTCCTAGCGGGCCCATACAATGAGCAGTTCTTC	CAWSVLAGPYNEQFF
-	TRBJ2-3	TRBV6-1	TRBD2	TGTGCCGTCCAGGGACTAGCGGGAGGGGCAGATACGCAGTATTTT	CAVQGLAGGADTQYF
-	TRBJ2-1	TRBV9	TRBD2	TGTGCCAGCAGCGTACCGAATACCGGGACTAGCAACTACAATGAGCAGTTCTTC	CASSVPNTGTSNYNEQFF
-	TRBJ1-1	TRBV5-1	-	TGCGCCAGCAGCTTAACAGGGCTCATGAACACTGAAGCTTTCTTT	CASSLTGLMNTEAFF
-	TRBJ1-2	TRBV4-1	-	TGCGCCAGCAGCCAAGGCCTAGGGGGGGCCGGTGGCTACACCTTC	CASSQGLGGAGGYTF
-	TRBJ2-7	TRBV9	-	TGTGCCAGCAGCGTAGTCTTAGCAGGGGAGCAGTACTTC	CASSVVLAGEQYF
-	TRBJ2-2	TRBV5-1	-	TGCGCCAGCAGATCGGGGATCGCGAACACCGGGGAGCTGTTTTTT	CASRSGIANTGELFF
-	TRBJ2-7	TRBV5-8	-	TGTGCCAGCAGCTTGGCCAGGCAGGGGCTCTCCTACGAGCAGTACTTC	CASSLARQGLSYEQYF
-	TRBJ2-1	TRBV5-1	-	TGCGCCAGCAGCCCTCAGGGGCAGGGAGGGTACAATGAGCAGTTCTTC	CASSPQGQGGYNEQFF
-	TRBJ1-1	TRBV4-1	-	TGCGCCAGCAGCCAAGACCCGGGACACCGGAACACTGAAGCTTTCTTT	CASSQDPGHRNTEAFF
-	TRBJ2-7	TRBV19	-	TGTGCCCCCCAGCGGCAACACGAGCAGTACTTC	CAPQRQHEQYF
-	TRBJ2-2	TRBV5-1	TRBD1	TGCGCCAGCAGCCCTGGGACAGGGAGGAACACCGGGGAGCTGTTTTTT	CASSPGTGRNTGELFF
-	TRBJ1-1	TRBV9	-	TGTGCCAGCAGCGTAGGTCCAGGGGCAAGTGGCACTGAAGCTTTCTTT	CASSVGPGASGTEAFF